This is a list of T cell receptor beta chains from one sample in a study of cytomegalovirus exposure and HLA in healthy donors. The data were produced by immunoSEQ multiplex PCR, yet TCRdb's version contains in-frame clones alone and is incomplete. The data contain over 150,000 clones, more than 70% of them singletons. Sequencing was carried out using PBMCs. The receptors were gathered from a boy younger than 10 in good health and CMV-seronegative. Both conserved end residues are part of each CDR3. A D gene is named only where the DNA matches it firmly. Size is omitted from some rows. Given values are once, few, many or a class for expanded clones.

CDR3 protein: CASGTSGINEQYF; CDR3 DNA: TGTGCCAGCGGGACTAGCGGGATCAACGAGCAGTACTTC; J gene: TRBJ2-7; V gene: TRBV6-1; D gene: TRBD2; clone size: -
CDR3 protein: CASSSDGAYEQYF; CDR3 DNA: TGCGCCAGCAGCTCGGACGGGGCCTACGAGCAGTACTTC; J gene: TRBJ2-7; V gene: TRBV5-1; D gene: -; clone size: few
CDR3 protein: CASSDHLGGTEAFF; CDR3 DNA: TGCGCCAGCAGTGACCACCTGGGAGGCACTGAAGCTTTCTTT; J gene: TRBJ1-1; V gene: TRBV10-1; D gene: -; clone size: few
CDR3 protein: CASSVVGGDTDTQYF; CDR3 DNA: TGCGCCAGCAGTGTGGTGGGAGGGGACACAGATACGCAGTATTTT; J gene: TRBJ2-3; V gene: TRBV10-2; D gene: TRBD2; clone size: -
CDR3 protein: CASSFSYNEQFF; CDR3 DNA: TGTGCCAGCAGTTTTTCTTACAATGAGCAGTTCTTC; J gene: TRBJ2-1; V gene: TRBV28; D gene: -; clone size: -
CDR3 protein: CASRTGTGTETRYF; CDR3 DNA: TGCGCCAGCAGAACTGGGACAGGGACCGAGACCCGGTACTTC; J gene: TRBJ2-5; V gene: TRBV5-1; D gene: TRBD1; clone size: -
CDR3 protein: CASSLARGMDEQFF; CDR3 DNA: TGTGCCAGCAGCTTAGCTCGGGGGATGGATGAGCAGTTCTTC; J gene: TRBJ2-1; V gene: TRBV7-2; D gene: -; clone size: -
CDR3 protein: CASSLVSGRDLSSTDTQYF; CDR3 DNA: TGCGCCAGCAGCTTGGTATCGGGGCGGGATCTTTCTAGCACAGATACGCAGTATTTT; J gene: TRBJ2-3; V gene: TRBV5-1; D gene: -; clone size: few
CDR3 protein: CASRTESTDTQYF; CDR3 DNA: TGTGCCAGCAGAACAGAGAGCACAGATACGCAGTATTTT; J gene: TRBJ2-3; V gene: TRBV28; D gene: -; clone size: -
CDR3 protein: CARSLAGSYNEQFF; CDR3 DNA: TGTGCCAGAAGCTTGGCGGGCTCCTACAATGAGCAGTTCTTC; J gene: TRBJ2-1; V gene: TRBV5-3; D gene: -; clone size: -
CDR3 protein: CASSRNRVPNEKLFF; CDR3 DNA: TGTGCCAGCAGTCGAAACAGGGTACCTAATGAAAAACTGTTTTTT; J gene: TRBJ1-4; V gene: TRBV7-9; D gene: -; clone size: few
CDR3 protein: CARGLAGGDTGELFF; CDR3 DNA: TGTGCCAGGGGACTAGCGGGAGGGGACACCGGGGAGCTGTTTTTT; J gene: TRBJ2-2; V gene: TRBV2; D gene: TRBD2; clone size: -
CDR3 protein: CAWMVESGEAFF; CDR3 DNA: TGTGCCTGGATGGTTGAATCCGGGGAAGCTTTCTTT; J gene: TRBJ1-1; V gene: TRBV30; D gene: -; clone size: -
CDR3 protein: CASSLGVLAGVSSYEQYF; CDR3 DNA: TGCGCCAGCAGCTTGGGAGTGCTAGCGGGTGTTAGCTCCTACGAGCAGTACTTC; J gene: TRBJ2-7; V gene: TRBV5-1; D gene: TRBD2; clone size: -
CDR3 protein: CASSPLSLQGAYEQYF; CDR3 DNA: TGTGCCAGCAGTCCCCTTAGTTTACAGGGGGCTTACGAGCAGTACTTC; J gene: TRBJ2-7; V gene: TRBV28; D gene: TRBD1; clone size: -
CDR3 protein: CASSQESFSYEQYF; CDR3 DNA: TGTGCCAGCAGCCAAGAGTCATTCTCCTACGAGCAGTACTTC; J gene: TRBJ2-7; V gene: TRBV14; D gene: -; clone size: -
CDR3 protein: CASRLVGLWRTTDTQYF; CDR3 DNA: TGTGCAAGTCGCTTAGTAGGTTTGTGGAGAACCACAGATACGCAGTATTTT; J gene: TRBJ2-3; V gene: TRBV12-2; D gene: -; clone size: once
CDR3 protein: CASSYEGANYGYTF; CDR3 DNA: TGTGCCAGCAGTTACGAGGGAGCTAACTATGGCTACACCTTC; J gene: TRBJ1-2; V gene: TRBV6-6; D gene: -; clone size: -
CDR3 protein: CATRRAEHTEAFF; CDR3 DNA: TGCGCCACCCGGAGAGCCGAGCACACTGAAGCTTTCTTT; J gene: TRBJ1-1; V gene: TRBV10-1; D gene: -; clone size: once
CDR3 protein: CASSSDRYAQPQHF; CDR3 DNA: TGTGCCAGCAGTTCAGACAGGTACGCCCAGCCCCAGCATTTT; J gene: TRBJ1-5; V gene: TRBV6-1; D gene: -; clone size: once
CDR3 protein: CASSLGSTDMNTEAFF; CDR3 DNA: TGTGCCAGCAGCTTAGGAAGTACAGACATGAACACTGAAGCTTTCTTT; J gene: TRBJ1-1; V gene: TRBV7-9; D gene: -; clone size: -
CDR3 protein: CASRTTGDNQPQHF; CDR3 DNA: TGTGCCAGTAGGACGACAGGCGACAATCAGCCCCAGCATTTT; J gene: TRBJ1-5; V gene: TRBV19; D gene: -; clone size: few
CDR3 protein: CASSVGLAEYEQYF; CDR3 DNA: TGTGCCAGCAGCGTAGGACTAGCGGAATACGAGCAGTACTTC; J gene: TRBJ2-7; V gene: TRBV9; D gene: TRBD2; clone size: -
CDR3 protein: CASSQPGPRSSGRNF; CDR3 DNA: TGTGCCAGCAGCCAACCGGGCCCCCGCTCATCGGGGAGGAATTTT; J gene: TRBJ1-3; V gene: TRBV4-2; D gene: -; clone size: -
CDR3 protein: CASSQDRPSLHYVYTF; CDR3 DNA: TGCGCCAGCAGCCAAGATCGCCCCTCTCTCCACTATGTCTACACCTTC; J gene: TRBJ1-2; V gene: TRBV4-1; D gene: -; clone size: -
CDR3 protein: CASSLGQGEEKLFF; CDR3 DNA: TGCGCCAGCAGCTTGGGGCAGGGTGAAGAAAAACTGTTTTTT; J gene: TRBJ1-4; V gene: TRBV5-1; D gene: -; clone size: -
CDR3 protein: CASSLQRTGYGYTF; CDR3 DNA: TGCGCCAGCAGCCTTCAAAGGACAGGCTATGGCTACACCTTC; J gene: TRBJ1-2; V gene: TRBV4-1; D gene: TRBD1; clone size: -
CDR3 protein: CASSQYLGTEYGYTF; CDR3 DNA: TGTGCCAGCAGCCAATACCTGGGGACAGAGTATGGCTACACCTTC; J gene: TRBJ1-2; V gene: TRBV16; D gene: TRBD1; clone size: -
CDR3 protein: CAIRPGTSGDNEQFF; CDR3 DNA: TGTGCCATCAGGCCCGGGACTAGCGGGGACAATGAGCAGTTCTTC; J gene: TRBJ2-1; V gene: TRBV10-3; D gene: TRBD2; clone size: -
CDR3 protein: CASRGDFGTENQPQHF; CDR3 DNA: TGTGCCAGCAGGGGAGATTTCGGGACTGAGAATCAGCCCCAGCATTTT; J gene: TRBJ1-5; V gene: TRBV2; D gene: -; clone size: few
CDR3 protein: CASTFGQAANYGYTF; CDR3 DNA: TGTGCCAGCACTTTCGGACAGGCGGCTAACTATGGCTACACCTTC; J gene: TRBJ1-2; V gene: TRBV2; D gene: TRBD1; clone size: -
CDR3 protein: CASSPVSNYEQYF; CDR3 DNA: TGTGCCAGCAGCCCCGTAAGCAACTACGAGCAGTACTTC; J gene: TRBJ2-7; V gene: TRBV11-2; D gene: -; clone size: -
CDR3 protein: CASSHKGGSGANVLTF; CDR3 DNA: TGTGCCAGCAGCCACAAAGGGGGCAGTGGGGCCAACGTCCTGACTTTC; J gene: TRBJ2-6; V gene: TRBV14; D gene: TRBD1; clone size: -
CDR3 protein: CASSLNREKYPGELFF; CDR3 DNA: TGTGCCAGCAGCTTGAATCGGGAGAAGTATCCCGGGGAGCTGTTTTTT; J gene: TRBJ2-2; V gene: TRBV5-4; D gene: -; clone size: -
CDR3 protein: CASGLVGGWDIQYF; CDR3 DNA: TGTGCTAGTGGTTTGGTAGGGGGTTGGGACATTCAGTACTTC; J gene: TRBJ2-4; V gene: TRBV12-5; D gene: -; clone size: -
CDR3 protein: CASSEPQGSDEQYF; CDR3 DNA: TGTGCCAGCAGTGAACCCCAGGGGAGCGACGAGCAGTACTTC; J gene: TRBJ2-7; V gene: TRBV6-1; D gene: -; clone size: -
CDR3 protein: CASSETRTGNGNTIYF; CDR3 DNA: TGTGCCAGCAGTGAAACGCGAACAGGGAATGGAAACACCATATATTTT; J gene: TRBJ1-3; V gene: TRBV2; D gene: -; clone size: few
CDR3 protein: CAISEGLAGAKQETQYF; CDR3 DNA: TGTGCCATCAGTGAGGGACTAGCGGGAGCAAAACAAGAGACCCAGTACTTC; J gene: TRBJ2-5; V gene: TRBV10-3; D gene: TRBD2; clone size: -
CDR3 protein: CASIPGQAPYSGNTIYF; CDR3 DNA: TGTGCCAGCATCCCGGGACAGGCGCCCTACTCTGGAAACACCATATATTTT; J gene: TRBJ1-3; V gene: TRBV2; D gene: TRBD1; clone size: once
CDR3 protein: CASSVSPGGIGYTF; CDR3 DNA: TGTGCCAGTAGTGTGAGTCCAGGGGGGATCGGCTACACCTTC; J gene: TRBJ1-2; V gene: TRBV19; D gene: TRBD1; clone size: -
CDR3 protein: CASNPGQGKGQETQYF; CDR3 DNA: TGCGCCAGCAACCCCGGACAGGGAAAGGGTCAAGAGACCCAGTACTTC; J gene: TRBJ2-5; V gene: TRBV10-2; D gene: TRBD1; clone size: -
CDR3 protein: CSVEGRGTSGSYEQYF; CDR3 DNA: TGCAGCGTTGAAGGCCGCGGGACTAGCGGCTCCTACGAGCAGTACTTC; J gene: TRBJ2-7; V gene: TRBV29-1; D gene: TRBD2; clone size: few
CDR3 protein: CASSTGSYEQYF; CDR3 DNA: TGTGCCAGCAGTACAGGGAGCTACGAGCAGTACTTC; J gene: TRBJ2-7; V gene: TRBV27; D gene: -; clone size: -
CDR3 protein: CAWSVGIRGQSPLHF; CDR3 DNA: TGTGCCTGGAGTGTAGGTATCAGGGGGCAATCACCCCTCCACTTT; J gene: TRBJ1-6; V gene: TRBV30; D gene: TRBD1; clone size: -
CDR3 protein: CASSDRGGNQPQHF; CDR3 DNA: TGTGCCAGCAGCGACAGGGGTGGCAATCAGCCCCAGCATTTT; J gene: TRBJ1-5; V gene: TRBV7-6; D gene: TRBD1; clone size: -
CDR3 protein: CASSRSGGDYGYTF; CDR3 DNA: TGTGCCAGCAGCCGGAGCGGAGGGGACTATGGCTACACCTTC; J gene: TRBJ1-2; V gene: TRBV25-1; D gene: -; clone size: -
CDR3 protein: CASRRTLRVEKLFF; CDR3 DNA: TGTGCCAGCAGGCGGACTTTGCGGGTAGAAAAACTGTTTTTT; J gene: TRBJ1-4; V gene: TRBV28; D gene: -; clone size: -
CDR3 protein: CASSYSIQGYGYTF; CDR3 DNA: TGTGCCAGCAGTTACTCGATACAGGGTTATGGCTACACCTTC; J gene: TRBJ1-2; V gene: TRBV6-5; D gene: -; clone size: once
CDR3 protein: CASSFLGTSGSTYEQYF; CDR3 DNA: TGTGCCAGCAGTTTTCTCGGGACTAGCGGGAGCACCTACGAGCAGTACTTC; J gene: TRBJ2-7; V gene: TRBV27; D gene: TRBD2; clone size: -